The clone carrying this TCR beta chain was seen ten or more times. Its matching antigen is unknown. Making use of molecular barcodes, quantitative 5'-RACE generated TCR beta libraries. From the 5' RACE reads, TCRdb called clonotypes with MiXCR, one entry per CDR3 protein. The table has around 540,000 distinct CDR3 sequences, about an eighth seen once; the top ten hold 6.8%. The data belong to a study of CD8 T cells in ankylosing spondylitis. Study conclusions and caveats: Disease-linked clones, CD8+, were relatively rare in peripheral blood. A TCR beta motif made of about 8 highly homologous variants seemed typical of ankylosing spondylitis blood. Disease-linked clones reportedly concentrated significantly in matched ankylosing spondylitis synovial fluid.

Deletions cut 4 bases from V and 4 bases from J, with 12 bases between. In germline, CDR1 is LGHDT, CDR2 YNNKEL (reference sequence). This CDR3 is 14 amino acids long. This chain joins TRBV3-1 and TRBJ2-3, with D unclear. This receptor was obtained from a male donor with ankylosing spondylitis. Sequences were obtained from blood, either unsorted or a sorted T cell fraction (not recorded which). CDR3 bases: TGTGCCAGCAGCCGACAATTGGGTGCAGATACGCAGTATTTT. It specifies CASSRQLGADTQYF.